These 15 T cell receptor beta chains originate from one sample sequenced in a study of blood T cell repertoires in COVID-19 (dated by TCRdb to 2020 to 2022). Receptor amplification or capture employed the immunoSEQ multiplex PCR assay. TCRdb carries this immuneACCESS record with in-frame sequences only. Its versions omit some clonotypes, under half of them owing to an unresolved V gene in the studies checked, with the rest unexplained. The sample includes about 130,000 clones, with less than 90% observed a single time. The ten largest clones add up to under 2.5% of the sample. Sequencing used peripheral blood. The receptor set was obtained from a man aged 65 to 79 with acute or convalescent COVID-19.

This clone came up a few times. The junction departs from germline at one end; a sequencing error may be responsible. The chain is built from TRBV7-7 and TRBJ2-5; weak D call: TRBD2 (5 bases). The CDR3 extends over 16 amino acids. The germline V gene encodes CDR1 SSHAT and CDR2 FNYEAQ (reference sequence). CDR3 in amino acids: CASSLGLANHQETQYF. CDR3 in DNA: TGTGCTAGCAGCTTAGGCCTAGCTAACCACCAAGAGACCCAGTACTTC.

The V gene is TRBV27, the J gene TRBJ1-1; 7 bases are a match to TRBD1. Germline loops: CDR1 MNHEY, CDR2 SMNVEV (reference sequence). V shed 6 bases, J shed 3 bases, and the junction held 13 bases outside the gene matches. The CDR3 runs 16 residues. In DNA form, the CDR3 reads TGTGCCAGCAGCCCCTGGGTAGGGGGCCTAGACACTGAAGCTTTCTTT. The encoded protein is CASSPWVGGLDTEAFF.

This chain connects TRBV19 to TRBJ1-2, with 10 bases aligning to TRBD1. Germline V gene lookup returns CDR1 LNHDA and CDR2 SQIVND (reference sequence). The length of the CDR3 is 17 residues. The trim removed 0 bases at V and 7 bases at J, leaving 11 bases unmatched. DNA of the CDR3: TGTGCCAGTAGTATAGATGCCCGGGACAGGGGACTCGGTGGCTACACCTTC. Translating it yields CASSIDARDRGLGGYTF.

The CDR3 loop is CASSETGSVVYGYTF. In nucleotides, the CDR3 is TGTGCCAGTAGTGAGACAGGATCAGTGGTCTATGGCTACACCTTC. The genes are TRBV19 and TRBJ1-2; D possibly corresponds to TRBD1 (6 bases). Trimming removed 5 bases from V and 4 bases from J, with 17 bases in between. This CDR3 contains 15 residues. CDR1 and CDR2 from the germline V gene are LNHDA and SQIVND (reference sequence).

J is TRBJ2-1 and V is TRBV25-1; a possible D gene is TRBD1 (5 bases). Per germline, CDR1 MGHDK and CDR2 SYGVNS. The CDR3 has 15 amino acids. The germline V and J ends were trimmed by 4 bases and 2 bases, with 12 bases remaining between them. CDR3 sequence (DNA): TGTGCCAGCAGTGCAACAGGCGCGACCTACAATGAGCAGTTCTTC. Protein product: CASSATGATYNEQFF.

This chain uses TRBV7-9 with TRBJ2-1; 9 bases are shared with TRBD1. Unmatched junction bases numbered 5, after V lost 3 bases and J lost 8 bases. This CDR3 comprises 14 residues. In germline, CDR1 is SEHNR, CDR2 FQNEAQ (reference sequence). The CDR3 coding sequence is TGTGCCAGCAGCTTGCAACAGGGGGCACATGAGCAGTTCTTC. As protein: CASSLQQGAHEQFF.

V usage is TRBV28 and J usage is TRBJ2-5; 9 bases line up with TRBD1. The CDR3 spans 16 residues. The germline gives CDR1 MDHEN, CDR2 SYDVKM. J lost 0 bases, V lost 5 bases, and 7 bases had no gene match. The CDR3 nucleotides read TGTGCCAGCAGTCGCCGGACAGGGGTTAACCAAGAGACCCAGTACTTC. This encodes CASSRRTGVNQETQYF.

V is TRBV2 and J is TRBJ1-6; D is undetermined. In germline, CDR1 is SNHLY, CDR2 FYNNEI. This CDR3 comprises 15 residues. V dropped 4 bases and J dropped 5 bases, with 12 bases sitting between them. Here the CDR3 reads CASSVGGFNNSPLHF. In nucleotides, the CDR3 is TGTGCCAGCAGTGTCGGCGGGTTCAATAATTCACCCCTCCACTTT.

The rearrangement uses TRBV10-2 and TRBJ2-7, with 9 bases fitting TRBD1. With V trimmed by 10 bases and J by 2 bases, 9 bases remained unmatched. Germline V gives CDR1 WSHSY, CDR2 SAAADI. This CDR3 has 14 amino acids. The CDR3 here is CATLPRQGAYEQYF. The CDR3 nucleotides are TGCGCCACACTTCCGAGACAGGGGGCCTACGAGCAGTACTTC.

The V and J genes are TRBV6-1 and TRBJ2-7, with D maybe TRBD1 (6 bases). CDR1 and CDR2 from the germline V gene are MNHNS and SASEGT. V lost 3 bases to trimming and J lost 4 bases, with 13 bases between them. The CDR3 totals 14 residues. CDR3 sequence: CASSDQQGLYEQYF. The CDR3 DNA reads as TGTGCCAGCAGTGATCAACAGGGCCTATACGAGCAGTACTTC.

The CDR3 region is CASSPPVLYNEQFF. CDR3 bases: TGTGCCAGCTCACCGCCGGTCCTCTACAATGAGCAGTTCTTC. V usage is TRBV18 and J usage is TRBJ2-1; D remains unclear. Trimming cost V 3 bases and J 3 bases, with 9 bases left between them. This CDR3 has 14 amino acids. Germline V lookup: CDR1 KGHSH, CDR2 LQKENI. The full variable domain, with the rest looked up from reference TRBV18 and TRBJ2-1, is NAGVMQNPRHLVRRRGQEARLRCSPMKGHSHVYWYRQLPEEGLKFMVYLQKENIIDESGMPKERFSAEFPKEGPSILRIQQVVRGDSAAYFCASSPPVLYNEQFFGPGTRLTVL.

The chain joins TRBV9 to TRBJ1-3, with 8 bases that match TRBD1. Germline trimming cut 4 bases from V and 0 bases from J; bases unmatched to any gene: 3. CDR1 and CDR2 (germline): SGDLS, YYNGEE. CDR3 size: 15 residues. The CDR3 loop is CASSSGTGSGNTIYF. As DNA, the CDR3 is TGTGCCAGCAGCTCCGGGACAGGCTCTGGAAACACCATATATTTT.

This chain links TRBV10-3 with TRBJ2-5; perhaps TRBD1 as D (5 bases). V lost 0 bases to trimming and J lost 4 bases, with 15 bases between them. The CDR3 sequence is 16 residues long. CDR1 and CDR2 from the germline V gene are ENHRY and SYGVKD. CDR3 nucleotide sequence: TGTGCCATCAGTGAGTCCAGCAGGGATCGATTAGAGACCCAGTACTTC. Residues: CAISESSRDRLETQYF.

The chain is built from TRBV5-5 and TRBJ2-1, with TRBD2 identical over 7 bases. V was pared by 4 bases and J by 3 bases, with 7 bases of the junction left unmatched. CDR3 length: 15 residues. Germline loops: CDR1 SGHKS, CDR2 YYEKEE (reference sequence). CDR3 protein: CASSPAAGDYNEQFF. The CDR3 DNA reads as TGTGCCAGCAGCCCCGCTGCGGGGGACTACAATGAGCAGTTCTTC.

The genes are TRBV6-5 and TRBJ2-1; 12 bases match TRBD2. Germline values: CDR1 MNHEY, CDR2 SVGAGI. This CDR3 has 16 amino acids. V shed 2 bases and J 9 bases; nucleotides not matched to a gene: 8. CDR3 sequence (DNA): TGTGCCAGCAGTTACGATGGGCTAGCGGGGGGGACTGAGCAGTTCTTC. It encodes CASSYDGLAGGTEQFF.